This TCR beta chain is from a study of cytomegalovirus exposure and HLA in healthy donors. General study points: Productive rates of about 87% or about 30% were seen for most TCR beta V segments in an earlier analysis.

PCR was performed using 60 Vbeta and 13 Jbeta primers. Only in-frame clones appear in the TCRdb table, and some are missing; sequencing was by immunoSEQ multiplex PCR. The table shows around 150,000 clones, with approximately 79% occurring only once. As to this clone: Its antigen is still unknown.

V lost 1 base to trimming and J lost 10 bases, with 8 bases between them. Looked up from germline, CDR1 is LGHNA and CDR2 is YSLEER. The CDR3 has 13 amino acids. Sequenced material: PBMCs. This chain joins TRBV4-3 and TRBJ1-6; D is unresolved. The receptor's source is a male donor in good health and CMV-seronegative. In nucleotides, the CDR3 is TGCGCCAGCAGCCAAGGAAGCGTATCACCCCTCCACTTT. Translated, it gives CASSQGSVSPLHF.